This T cell receptor beta chain was sequenced for a study of metastatic and nonmetastatic thyroid tumors (dated by TCRdb to 2020 to 2021). For the study in its entirety: Repertoires were compared across peripheral blood and tumor or nodule tissue samples from malignant and benign thyroid patients.

The library was obtained by PCR. Instrument on record: Illumina HiSeq 4000. High-throughput sequencing was used to profile the TCR beta-chain CDR3 region of every patient. As for the original processing: CDR3 differences across clinicopathological groups were used to build a classifier for discriminating distant-metastatic papillary thyroid cancer patients. Repertoire diversity was assessed with the Shannon index, and tumor-blood repertoire similarity with the Morisita-Horn index. TCRdb trimmed public reads at Q25 via fastp, called clones via MiXCR and kept in-frame beta chains. The V and J calls and clone size are TCRdb's, not the authors'. In this sample the table shows about 11,000 clones, approximately 24% of which occur a single time. Approximately 9.4% of the sample rests with the top ten. No treatment had been received by any patient before thyroid surgery. Using T-cell receptor beta sequencing, the study looked back at clinical samples from patients collected from the early 2010s to the late 2010s.

The V end loses 4 bases and the J end loses 6 bases, and a stretch of 12 bases separates them. CDR1 and CDR2, looked up from the germline V gene (reference sequence), are DFQATT and SNEGSKA. The cysteine opens and the phenylalanine closes a CDR3 of 12 amino acids. This entry keeps only the CDR3 DNA: 36 bases, framed from base 1. Note on this clone: What this receptor recognizes is not known. Within one base of it there is no much larger clone, and no base qualities were kept.

General conclusions and limits of the study: In both blood and tumor samples, TCR beta diversity was reported to be significantly higher in malignant tumors than in benign nodules.

What was sequenced was tumor tissue. The receptor was derived from a female donor with papillary thyroid cancer or a benign thyroid nodule (not recorded which). Some clones in this sample may be carry-over from other donors' samples. The chain is made from TRBV20-1 and TRBJ1-2, and TRBD1 may be the D gene, going by 6 matching bases. The CDR3 sequence is CSANRVGDGYTF. The nucleotide sequence is TGCAGTGCTAACAGGGTTGGAGATGGCTACACCTTC.